This T cell receptor (beta chain) was obtained from a study of tumor-infiltrating lymphocytes in primary liver carcinoma. The wider study: Each of the growths was stage T1-T3 N0M0, extending about 4.2 to 11 cm across.

V lost 4 bases to trimming and J lost 0 bases, with 9 bases between them. Germline CDR1 is MNHEY and CDR2 is SVGAGI. The CDR3 is made up of 14 amino acids. The authors took blood RNA from unsorted whole blood and also extracted germline DNA. With chronic HBV infection, the patients were also treatment-naive. Starting from 500 ng of total RNA, TCR beta cDNA was produced with a primer in the constant region. What produced the TCR beta libraries was three nested multiplex PCR rounds using slightly modified ARM-PCR. A C-beta reverse primer and TRBV1-TRBV30 forward primers served in each of the first two PCR rounds, at about 9 cycles apiece. TCRdb reprocessed the multiplex PCR reads via MiXCR and lists one record per CDR3 protein. This table holds 310,000 or so distinct CDR3 sequences, 50% to 60% found once. In its sample, this clonotype was seen many times. Its antigen is unknown. Study conclusions and caveats: A significantly higher top-250-clone fraction was found in tumors than in blood (p = 0.039). The study found tumor-adjacent and tumor-blood pairs overlapped less than tumor region pairs.

This TCR came from a woman between 25 and 40 years old with primary liver carcinoma and hepatitis B virus infection. The sequencing input was peripheral blood. V usage is TRBV6-5 and J usage is TRBJ1-1; a possible D gene is TRBD1 (5 bases). The CDR3 reads CASSWGLMNTEAFF. The CDR3 DNA reads TGTGCCAGCAGTTGGGGGTTGATGAACACTGAAGCTTTCTTT.